This T cell receptor beta chain was documented in a study of T-cell memory formation after mild COVID-19 (dated by TCRdb to about 2021). With regard to the full study: TCR sequence clusters from the two donors were largely donor specific. T-cell clones expanding and contracting after mild COVID-19 in a couple of donors were tracked by longitudinal TCRalpha and TCRbeta repertoire sequencing. The cohort was made up of two young adult volunteers, one female and one male, who were previously healthy.

The full study reports these points: Some responding clones were detected in pre-infection memory, suggesting pre-existing cross-reactive memory T cells joined the SARS-CoV-2 response. Clones contracting from day 15 to 85 had balanced CD4/CD8 phenotypes, while a second wave expanding from day 15 to 37 was biased towards CD4+. Contracting CD4+ clones were located mainly in the CM and EM memory subsets, whereas CD8+ clones were found to be enriched in EMRA. Whether the second-wave clones peaking on day 37 were SARS-CoV-2 specific was not confirmed. Only a couple of mild cases were covered by the study, and larger cohorts that include severe cases with pre-infection samples were considered necessary.

Ficoll-Paque density gradient centrifugation was used to isolate PBMCs. For this clonotype: Its target antigen remains unknown. Base qualities are missing; no much larger clone stands one base away.

Sequencing was carried out with an Illumina NovaSeq 6000. TCRalpha and TCRbeta cDNA libraries were built by 5'RACE with constant-segment primers, adding sample barcodes and unique molecular identifiers. Trizol reagent was used to extract RNA from every sample. The libraries were amplified in two PCR steps, and the second step added a second sample barcode and Illumina TruSeq adapters. Sequencing of libraries was performed on an Illumina NovaSeq with 2 x 150 bp paired-end reads. Under the source paper's analysis protocol: Demultiplexing of reads and collapsing into UMI-guided consensus sequences were performed with migec v1.2.7. Using mixcr v2.1.11, the UMI consensuses were aligned to TRA and TRB V and J templates and assembled into clonotypes. A clonotype was counted as expanded or contracted only if both edgeR and NoisET called the change significant, with noise models trained on biological replicates. For edgeR calls, a false discovery rate-adjusted p below 0.01 and a log2 fold-change threshold of 1 were applied. As an exploratory analysis of dynamics, PCA with hierarchical clustering was applied to max-normalized trajectories of the 1000 most abundant clonotypes. Separately sequenced CD4+ and CD8+ repertoires were used to assign a CD4 or CD8 phenotype to each responding clone. Starting from the raw public reads, TCRdb applied fastp trimming at Q25, assembled clones with MiXCR and retained in-frame beta chains. Rows are combined by CDR3 protein, so each entry shows the most common genes and DNA. Clone size and V and J calls follow TCRdb, not the original study. Within this sample are about 150,000 distinct CDR3 sequences, with about 23% of them counted one time only. The ten largest clones add up to roughly 25% of the sample.

From the cysteine through the phenylalanine, the CDR3 covers 17 amino acids. Only CDR3 DNA is held: 51 bases, read in frame from base 1. Reading the germline V gene gives CDR1 MNHEY and CDR2 SVGEGT. Trimming removed 10 bases from V and 6 bases from J; the gene matches leave 15 bases unexplained. Recombination joined TRBV6-2 or TRBV6-3 with TRBJ2-3; TRBD2 matches 14 bases in the middle. The source material was PBMCs or a T cell subset sorted from them (not recorded which). This sequence originates from an adult woman who had mild COVID-19 (a few samples of this study predate the infection). The sample titles of this study are shuffled in the database, so cell type and time point are left out; the donor was told from shared clones. The nucleotide sequence reads as follows: TGTGCCACAGCTTCGGGACTAGCGGGGGACAAGGGCGATACGCAGTATTTT. Its protein reads: CATASGLAGDKGDTQYF.